This TCR beta chain appears in the sequencing data of a study of cytomegalovirus exposure and HLA in healthy donors. Findings and caveats of the study: Immune exposure information available was restricted to CMV serostatus. Later analysis suggested most CMV-associated TCR beta chains were HLA-restricted.

With regard to this clone: Its antigen is undetermined.

PCR employed 60 Vbeta and 13 Jbeta primers. Assay used: immunoSEQ multiplex PCR; TCRdb lists only in-frame clones, some missing. The listing contains some 53,000 clones. Regarding donors, all were healthy bone marrow donors. CDR1 is SGHNT, CDR2 YENEEA, per germline. CDR3 length: 14 residues. J was trimmed by 8 bases and V by 1 base; bases with no gene match: 5. V usage is TRBV11-3 and J usage is TRBJ2-4; 7 bases agree with TRBD1. The sequenced sample consisted of PBMCs. This receptor was taken from a woman aged 55-70 years in good health and CMV-seropositive. This chain's CDR3 is CASSLGGGRDIQYF. CDR3 DNA: TGTGCCAGCAGCTTAGGAGGGGGCAGAGACATTCAGTACTTC.